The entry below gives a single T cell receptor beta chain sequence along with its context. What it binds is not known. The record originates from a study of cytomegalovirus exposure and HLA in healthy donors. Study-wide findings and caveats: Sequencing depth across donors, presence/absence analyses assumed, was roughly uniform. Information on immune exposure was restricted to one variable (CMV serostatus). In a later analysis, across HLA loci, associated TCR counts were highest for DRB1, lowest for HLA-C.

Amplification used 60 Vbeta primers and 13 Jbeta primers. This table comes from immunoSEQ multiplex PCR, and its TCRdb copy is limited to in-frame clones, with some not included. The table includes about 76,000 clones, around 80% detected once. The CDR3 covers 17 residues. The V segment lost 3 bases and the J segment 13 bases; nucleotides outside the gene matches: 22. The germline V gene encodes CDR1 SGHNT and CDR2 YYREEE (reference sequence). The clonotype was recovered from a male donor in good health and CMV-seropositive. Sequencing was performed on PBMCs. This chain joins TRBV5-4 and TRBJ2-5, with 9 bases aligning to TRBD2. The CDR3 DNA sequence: TGTGCCAGCAGCTCACCCAATAACCGGGGGGGTAGCGGGAGAATGTACTTC. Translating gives CASSSPNNRGGSGRMYF.